This T cell receptor (beta chain) was recorded in a study of tumor-infiltrating lymphocytes in primary liver carcinoma (dated by TCRdb to about 2017). Regarding the research as a whole: Between late 2015 and 2016, roughly five patients in China with histopathologically diagnosed primary liver carcinoma had surgical resection. Hepatocellular carcinoma (four) or combined HCC and intrahepatic cholangiocarcinoma (one) was present in the five patients, who were three men and two women aged 30 to 69 years. The tumors of the five patients were staged as T1-T3 N0M0, with maximum diameters ranging from roughly 4 to 10 cm. Each sample produced about 3.5 to 7.13 million productive TCRbeta reads, and read depth showed no significant difference between tissue types. The study combined TCRbeta repertoire sequencing, expression microarrays and whole-exome sequencing across five regions of each liver tumor, with adjacent normal tissue and blood. A total of roughly 35 specimens from 5 patients underwent TCRbeta repertoire sequencing, comprising some 25 tumor regions, 5 adjacent noncancerous liver tissues and 5 peripheral blood samples. Reproducibility between technical replicate repertoires was high, with correlation coefficients above 0.95 and mean shared-clone rates about 0.9.

This clonotype was recorded once. This receptor's antigen is unknown. A much more abundant neighbour one base away suggests this may be a read error. Using a constant-region primer and ProtoScript II reverse transcriptase, TCRbeta-specific cDNA was reverse-transcribed from around 500 ng total RNA. TCRbeta libraries were built with three nested multiplex PCR rounds, a slightly modified ARM-PCR procedure. Multiplex TRBV1-TRBV30 forward primers and a Cbeta reverse primer were used in the first two PCR rounds, each of which was run for approximately 10 cycles. A final 25-cycle PCR with Deep VentR polymerase added sample barcodes and Illumina adapters. Amplicons of 200-500 bp were gel-purified with a QIAquick gel extraction kit before sequencing. An Illumina HiSeq 2500 was used to sequence the TCRbeta amplicons with 250-bp paired-end reads. Regarding the original processing steps: Trimmomatic v0.33 was used to quality-trim the reads, and FLASH v1.2.11 was used to merge paired reads so that full CDR3 sequences could be recovered. MiGEC v1.2.1b assigned V, D and J germline segments to the rearranged TCRbeta sequences. Clonotype statistics, along with Shannon-Wiener diversity indices, were calculated using VDJtools v1.0.0. Except for diversity analysis, only each sample's 250 most abundant clonotypes were used in subsequent analyses to reduce sampling bias. The raw public data were reprocessed by TCRdb itself: fastp quality trimming at Q25, MiXCR clonotype calling, in-frame beta chains only. One record per CDR3 amino acid sequence lists the most common genes and DNA. These V and J calls derive from TCRdb rather than the authors' analysis. The sample table records 250,000 to 400,000 distinct CDR3 sequences; roughly 60% of these occur just once. Of the sample, roughly 9% falls within the top ten clones.

Blood RNA was extracted from unsorted whole blood with TRIzol reagent; germline DNA came from the DNeasy Blood & Tissue kit. At the time of sampling, the patients had chronic HBV infection and had not received any treatment. Before surgery, about 4 milliliters of peripheral blood were collected into K2EDTA tubes. Points the paper makes about the study in general: Repertoire overlap was found to be higher between tumor regions (mean around 35%) than between tumor-adjacent (approximately 17%) or tumor-blood (14%) pairs, consistent with antigen-driven expansion. Because the samples were bulk and unsorted, CD4+ and CD8+ T cell repertoires could not be compared. The top 250 clones made up a significantly larger repertoire fraction in tumors than in blood (p = 0.039). The study included only four or five patients, and the authors note findings should be validated in a larger study. Because only the TCR beta chain was sequenced and unpaired alpha chains were not captured, true repertoire diversity is likely underestimated.

Unmatched junction bases come to 11, with V trimmed by 8 bases and J by 2 bases. The CDR3 numbers 14 residues from cysteine through phenylalanine. The DNA shown is the 42-base CDR3, in frame from base 1. The germline V gene provides CDR1 SQVTM and CDR2 ANQGSEA. Sample: peripheral blood. The V and J segments used are TRBV29-1 and TRBJ1-1, with 7 central nucleotides matching TRBD1. The sequence came from a man in his forties or fifties with primary liver carcinoma and hepatitis B virus infection. The DNA sequence reads TGCAGCTCGGACGGGAGGGGGCTAAACACTGAAGCTTTCTTT. Its translation reads: CSSDGRGLNTEAFF.